The clone carrying this T cell receptor beta chain was seen more than once but under ten times. Antigen specificity is unknown. The data derive from a study of CD8 T cells in ankylosing spondylitis. Study-wide points: Past studies reported some motif variants in reactive arthritis synovial fluid and blood. According to the report, clones linked to the disease were significantly enriched in matched synovial fluid samples taken from ankylosing spondylitis patients.

The authors made TCR beta libraries by quantitative 5'-RACE with molecular barcodes. TCRdb re-called the 5' RACE reads with MiXCR, one entry per CDR3 protein. Seen here are some 180,000 distinct CDR3 sequences, 15% to 20% observed once, and the top ten hold more than 3.5%. The CDR3 has 14 amino acids. Germline V gene lookup returns CDR1 DFQATT and CDR2 SNEGSKA (reference sequence). V lost 3 bases and J lost 6; bases outside the gene matches: 7. The V gene is TRBV20-1, the J gene TRBJ2-1; 8 bases are shared with TRBD2. Sequenced: blood, either unsorted or a sorted T cell fraction (not recorded which). The clonotype was recovered from a male donor under 30 with ankylosing spondylitis or in good health (not recorded which). CDR3 in amino acids: CSARNSGAANEQFF. In nucleotides, the CDR3 is TGCAGTGCTAGGAATAGCGGGGCCGCCAATGAGCAGTTCTTC.